This is a list of T cell receptor beta chains from one sample in a study of metastatic and nonmetastatic thyroid tumors. With MiXCR, TCRdb called clones anew from the PCR reads. The data hold 20,000 to 25,000 clones, with roughly 31% observed a single time. The material sequenced was blood. The receptor source for this set is a female donor with papillary thyroid cancer or a benign thyroid nodule (not recorded which). Some clones in this sample may be carry-over from other donors' samples. CDR3s leave out the opening cysteine and the closing phenylalanine or tryptophan.

CDR3	V	J	length
ASSLEGNYEQY	TRBV7-8	TRBJ2-7	11
ASSTRGLGNEQF	TRBV7-6	TRBJ2-1	12
ASSEEQGRYNYGYT	TRBV6-1	TRBJ1-2	14
ASSSERGRTEAF	TRBV6-1	TRBJ1-1	12
ASSRTGDFNQPQH	TRBV19	TRBJ1-5	13
ASSIPPVSLSGANVLT	TRBV19	TRBJ2-6	16
ASSPEWGGSGYT	TRBV3-1	TRBJ1-2	12
ASSLARGKAL	TRBV12-3/TRBV12-4	TRBJ1-1	10
ASSRGREGTDTQY	TRBV4-1	TRBJ2-3	13
ASSEGGSYEQY	TRBV2	TRBJ2-7	11
ASGTDRTYEQY	TRBV27	TRBJ2-7	11
ATNPGLGRGEQY	TRBV2	TRBJ2-7	12
SARLGTAQDTQY	TRBV20-1	TRBJ2-5	12
ASSQGREQY	TRBV11-2	TRBJ2-7	9
ASSGTDFSGYT	TRBV3-1	TRBJ1-2	11
SVDSGDNQPQH	TRBV29-1	TRBJ1-5	11
ASHVGSNQPQH	TRBV2	TRBJ1-5	11
ASSESGTGVGDTQY	TRBV6-1	TRBJ2-3	14
ASSFSRGDEQF	TRBV28	TRBJ2-1	11
ASNKEKNSPLH	TRBV5-1	TRBJ1-6	11
ASSTLGRREY	TRBV19	TRBJ2-7	10
ASSEGTGEYEQY	TRBV19	TRBJ2-7	12
ASSLAGTGSREQY	TRBV12-3/TRBV12-4	TRBJ2-7	13
SASASGETGELF	TRBV20-1	TRBJ2-2	12
ASSAYRTDTQY	TRBV6-2/TRBV6-3	TRBJ2-3	11
ASSPPGLAPEQF	TRBV9	TRBJ2-1	12
ASSRTGRTF	TRBV6-2/TRBV6-3	TRBJ1-1	9
ASSLRRSSYEQY	TRBV11-3	TRBJ2-7	12
SARTLAGEIYEQY	TRBV20-1	TRBJ2-7	13
ASISPLGQGVGELF	TRBV6-1	TRBJ2-2	14
ASSRAGGSYNSPLH	TRBV27	TRBJ1-6	14
ASYGQAPTYEQY	TRBV6-1	TRBJ2-7	12
ASSRGVPGLRTEAF	TRBV5-1	TRBJ1-1	14
AISESQGDEQY	TRBV10-3	TRBJ2-7	11
ASSRGQGRSDTQY	TRBV11-3	TRBJ2-3	13
ASRGTRDTDTQY	TRBV5-1	TRBJ2-3	12
ASSPMDSYEQY	TRBV7-9	TRBJ2-7	11
ASTLWGYSPLH	TRBV6-2/TRBV6-3	TRBJ1-6	11
ASSPGGGGGEQY	TRBV12-3/TRBV12-4	TRBJ2-7	12
ASSATTGSGANVLT	TRBV7-3	TRBJ2-6	14
ASSLGLAGEETQY	TRBV7-3	TRBJ2-5	13
ASSHWGGNYEQY	TRBV12-3/TRBV12-4	TRBJ2-7	12
ASSQGPERSYEQY	TRBV18	TRBJ2-7	13
ASWGVNYGYT	TRBV28	TRBJ1-2	10
ASSLGQNNYGYT	TRBV7-2	TRBJ1-2	12
ASKGPGVEQY	TRBV12-3/TRBV12-4	TRBJ2-7	10
ASHTPGQDYGYT	TRBV19	TRBJ1-2	12